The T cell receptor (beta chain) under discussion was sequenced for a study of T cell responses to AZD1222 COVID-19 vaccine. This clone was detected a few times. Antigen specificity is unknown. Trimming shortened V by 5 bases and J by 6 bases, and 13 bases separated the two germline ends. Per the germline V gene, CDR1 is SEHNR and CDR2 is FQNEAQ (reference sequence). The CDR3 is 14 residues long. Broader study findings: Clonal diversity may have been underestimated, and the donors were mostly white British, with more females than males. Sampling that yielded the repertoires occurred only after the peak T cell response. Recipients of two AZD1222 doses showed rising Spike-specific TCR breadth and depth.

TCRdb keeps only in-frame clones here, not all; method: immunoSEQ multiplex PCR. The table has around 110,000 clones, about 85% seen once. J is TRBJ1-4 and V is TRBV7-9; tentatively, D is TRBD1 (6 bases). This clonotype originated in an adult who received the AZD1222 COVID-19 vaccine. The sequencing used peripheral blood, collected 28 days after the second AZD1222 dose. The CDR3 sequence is CASSRDIRDEKLFF. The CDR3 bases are TGTGCCAGCAGCAGGGACATCAGGGATGAAAAACTGTTTTTT.